This record concerns one TCR beta chain sequence. CDR3 length: 17 amino acids. Germline V CDR1 and CDR2: MGHDK, SYGVNS. The V and J ends lost 2 bases and 5 bases, in that order; junction bases with no gene match: 13. The sample is drawn from a study of siplizumab effects on memory and regulatory T cells. TCRdb's copy holds only in-frame clones and misses some; the assay was immunoSEQ multiplex PCR. The table lists about 68,000 clones, 93% of them singletons. The V and J genes are TRBV25-1 and TRBJ2-5; TRBD2 aligns across 8 bases. The source is a human donor in good health. Sequencing input: CD8+ T cells sorted from blood. The CDR3 protein is CASSELGLASFGETQYF. The CDR3 nucleotides read TGTGCCAGCAGTGAACTAGGACTAGCCAGTTTTGGGGAGACCCAGTACTTC.